The clone carrying this T cell receptor beta chain was seen only once. V lost 4 bases, J lost 3 bases, and 16 bases lay in between. Germline V gene data show CDR1 as SGHRS and CDR2 as YFSETQ. This CDR3 spans 15 amino acids. Libraries were prepared by immunoSEQ multiplex PCR; TCRdb keeps only in-frame clonotypes and omits some of them. The sample holds 110,000 to 150,000 clones, 86% seen once. The data originate from a study of cytomegalovirus exposure and HLA in healthy donors. The chain employs TRBV5-1 and TRBJ2-5, with TRBD2 as a possible D gene (6 bases). The TCR originated in a young man in good health and CMV-seronegative. Sequenced: PBMCs. CDR3 region: CASSMWEVEEETQYF. DNA of the CDR3: TGCGCCAGCAGCATGTGGGAGGTCGAGGAAGAGACCCAGTACTTC. The full variable domain, with the rest looked up from reference TRBV5-1 and TRBJ2-5, is KAGVTQTPRYLIKTRGQQVTLSCSPISGHRSVSWYQQTPGQGLQFLFEYFSETQRNKGNFPGRFSGRQFSNSRSEMNVSTLELGDSALYLCASSMWEVEEETQYFGPGTRLLVL.